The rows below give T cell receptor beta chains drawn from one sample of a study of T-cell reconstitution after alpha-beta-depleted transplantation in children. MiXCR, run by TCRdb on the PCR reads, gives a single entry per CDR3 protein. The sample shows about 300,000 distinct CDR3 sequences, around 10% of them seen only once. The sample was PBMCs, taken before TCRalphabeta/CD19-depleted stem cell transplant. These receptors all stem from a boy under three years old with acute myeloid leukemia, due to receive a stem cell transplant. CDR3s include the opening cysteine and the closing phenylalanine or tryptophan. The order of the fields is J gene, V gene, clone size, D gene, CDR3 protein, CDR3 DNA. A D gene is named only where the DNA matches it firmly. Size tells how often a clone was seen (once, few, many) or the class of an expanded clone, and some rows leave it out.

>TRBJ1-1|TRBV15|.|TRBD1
CATSREGTGDTEAFF
TGTGCCACCAGCAGGGAGGGGACAGGGGACACTGAAGCTTTCTTT
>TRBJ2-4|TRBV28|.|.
CASSQLRLAKNIQYF
TGTGCCAGCAGCCAGCTCCGTCTAGCCAAAAACATTCAGTACTTC
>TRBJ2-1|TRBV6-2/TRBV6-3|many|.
CASSYSEENNEQFF
TGTGCCAGCAGTTACTCGGAGGAAAACAATGAGCAGTTCTTC
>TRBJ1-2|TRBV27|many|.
CAIPQAHYGYTF
TGTGCCATTCCACAGGCGCACTATGGCTACACCTTC
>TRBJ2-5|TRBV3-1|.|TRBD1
CASSIRGQSPETQYF
TGTGCCAGCAGCATCAGGGGGCAATCCCCGGAGACCCAGTACTTC
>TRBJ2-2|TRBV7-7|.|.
CASSLAAVGGELFF
TGTGCCAGCAGCTTAGCGGCGGTTGGCGGGGAGCTGTTTTTT
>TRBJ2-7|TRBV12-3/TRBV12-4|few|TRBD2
CASRTTGLAGPHEQYF
TGTGCCAGCAGAACTACCGGACTAGCGGGGCCCCACGAGCAGTACTTC
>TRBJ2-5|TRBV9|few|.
CASSVGLGYQETQYF
TGTGCCAGCAGCGTAGGGCTGGGATACCAAGAGACCCAGTACTTC
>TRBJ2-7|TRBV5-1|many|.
CASSRRDAQYEQYF
TGCGCCAGCAGCCGCCGGGACGCCCAATACGAGCAGTACTTC
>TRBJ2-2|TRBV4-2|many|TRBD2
CASSQFLAGAGTGELFF
TGTGCCAGCAGCCAATTTCTAGCGGGGGCGGGGACCGGGGAGCTGTTTTTT
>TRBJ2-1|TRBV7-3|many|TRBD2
CASSLTGTSGRLRGEFF
TGTGCCAGCAGCTTGACTGGGACTAGCGGGAGGCTACGGGGAGAGTTCTTC
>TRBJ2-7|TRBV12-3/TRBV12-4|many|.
CASSDRSYGSYEQYF
TGTGCCAGCAGTGACAGGTCCTATGGCTCCTACGAGCAGTACTTC
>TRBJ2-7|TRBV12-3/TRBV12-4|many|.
CASSLGFYEQYF
TGTGCCAGCAGTTTAGGGTTCTACGAGCAGTACTTC
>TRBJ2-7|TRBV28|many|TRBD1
CASSFLTGTYEQYF
TGTGCCAGCAGTTTTTTGACAGGGACCTACGAGCAGTACTTC
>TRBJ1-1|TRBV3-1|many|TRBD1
CASSQVDRDTEAFF
TGTGCCAGCAGCCAAGTTGACAGGGACACTGAAGCTTTCTTT
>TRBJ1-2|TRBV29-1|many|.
CSVGSFSF
TGCAGCGTTGGGAGCTTTTCCTTC
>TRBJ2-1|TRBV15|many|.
CATSRPGVGEQFF
TGTGCCACCAGCCGGCCAGGGGTGGGGGAGCAGTTCTTC
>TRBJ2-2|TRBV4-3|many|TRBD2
CASSQALAGVNTGELFF
TGCGCCAGCAGCCAAGCATTGGCGGGAGTGAACACCGGGGAGCTGTTTTTT
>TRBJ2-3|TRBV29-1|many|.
CSVALLGPSTDTQYF
TGCAGCGTGGCACTCCTAGGTCCTAGCACAGATACGCAGTATTTT
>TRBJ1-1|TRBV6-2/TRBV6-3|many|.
CATLTTSVSEAFF
TGTGCCACCCTGACCACTTCGGTGTCTGAAGCTTTCTTT
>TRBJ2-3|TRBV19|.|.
CATRLGTDTQYF
TGTGCCACCCGTTTAGGCACAGATACGCAGTATTTT
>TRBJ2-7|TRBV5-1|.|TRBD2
CASSQTSGATYEQYF
TGCGCCAGCAGCCAGACTAGCGGGGCAACCTACGAGCAGTACTTC
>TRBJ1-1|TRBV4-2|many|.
CASSQQRTEAFF
TGTGCCAGCAGCCAACAGAGGACTGAAGCTTTCTTT
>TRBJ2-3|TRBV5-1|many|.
CASSLSPHRASSTDTQYF
TGCGCCAGCAGCTTGTCCCCCCACAGGGCCAGTAGCACAGATACGCAGTATTTT
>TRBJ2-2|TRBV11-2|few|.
CASSLSTVVLEELFF
TGTGCCAGCAGCTTAAGTACGGTAGTCCTTGAGGAGCTGTTTTTT
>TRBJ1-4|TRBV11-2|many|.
CASSLAYDITNEKLFF
TGTGCCAGCAGCTTAGCCTACGACATAACTAATGAAAAACTGTTTTTT
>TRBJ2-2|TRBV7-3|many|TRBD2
CASSLWGGTGELFF
TGTGCCAGCAGCTTGTGGGGGGGCACCGGGGAGCTGTTTTTT
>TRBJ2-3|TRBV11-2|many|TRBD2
CASSLRTSGGDTQYF
TGTGCCAGCAGCTTGAGGACTAGCGGAGGGGATACGCAGTATTTT
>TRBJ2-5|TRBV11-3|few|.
CASSFQAGSETQYF
TGTGCCAGCAGCTTCCAGGCAGGGTCAGAGACCCAGTACTTC
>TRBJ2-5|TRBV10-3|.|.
CAISESILTTQETQYF
TGTGCCATCAGTGAGTCCATCCTAACCACCCAAGAGACCCAGTACTTC
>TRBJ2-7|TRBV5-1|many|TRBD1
CASSLGGQGYEQYF
TGCGCCAGCAGCTTGGGGGGACAGGGTTACGAGCAGTACTTC
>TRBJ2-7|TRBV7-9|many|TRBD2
CASSSTSGRYDEQYF
TGTGCCAGCAGCTCGACTAGCGGGAGATATGACGAGCAGTACTTC
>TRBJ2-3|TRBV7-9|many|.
CASSHDRRPTDTQYF
TGTGCCAGCAGCCATGACAGGAGACCTACAGATACGCAGTATTTT
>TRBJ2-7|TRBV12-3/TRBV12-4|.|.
CASSLGLRGLEQYF
TGTGCCAGCAGTTTAGGGCTGAGGGGCCTCGAGCAGTACTTC
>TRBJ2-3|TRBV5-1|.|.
CASSSAGTRVVTQYF
TGCGCCAGCAGCTCGGCGGGGACTCGGGTTGTTACGCAGTATTTT